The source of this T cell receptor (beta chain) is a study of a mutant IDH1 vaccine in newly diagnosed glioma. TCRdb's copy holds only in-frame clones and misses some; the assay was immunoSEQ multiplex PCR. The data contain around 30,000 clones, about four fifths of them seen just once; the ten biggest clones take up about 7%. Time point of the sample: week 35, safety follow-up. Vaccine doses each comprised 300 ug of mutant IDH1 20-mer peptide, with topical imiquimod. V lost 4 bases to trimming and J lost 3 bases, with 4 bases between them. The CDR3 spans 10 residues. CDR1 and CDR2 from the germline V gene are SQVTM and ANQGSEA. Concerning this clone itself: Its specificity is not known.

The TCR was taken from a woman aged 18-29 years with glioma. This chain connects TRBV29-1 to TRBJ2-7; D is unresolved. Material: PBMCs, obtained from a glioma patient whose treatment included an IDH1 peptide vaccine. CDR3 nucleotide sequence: TGCAGCGTTGGGGACTACGAGCAGTACTTC. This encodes CSVGDYEQYF.